This T cell receptor (beta chain) was recovered during a study of CD8+ T cells in alopecia areata (dated by TCRdb to the late 2010s). General notes on the study: The treated patients took part in an open-label pilot trial in which moderate-to-severe alopecia areata was treated with oral tofacitinib at 5 to 10 mg twice daily. Scalp clonality was compared across normal scalp (n=4), patchy alopecia areata scalp (n=8), and alopecia totalis/universalis scalp (n=8). The RNA source kit depended on sample type: the PAXgene miRNA kit for fixed scalp, the miRNeasy kit for PBMCs, and the RNeasy kit for mouse skin. Amplification of TCRbeta CDR3 regions was done by immunoSEQ multiplex PCR using 35 Vbeta forward primers and 13 Jbeta reverse primers. Tofacitinib was administered for 6 to 18 months, and 6 months of follow-up off drug were then conducted to assess delayed response and recurrence. In both human patients and the C3H/HeJ mouse model, the study applied high-throughput TCRbeta sequencing to look at T cell clonal expansion in alopecia areata. Patients on tofacitinib were biopsied at baseline and after 4 and 24 weeks of treatment, and several of the patients also had a later scalp biopsy. Scalp tissue and sorted CD4+ and CD8+ peripheral blood T cells from patchy and totalis/universalis alopecia areata patients and from healthy controls were covered by human TCRbeta sequencing. Paper-wide results and their limitations: Unlike mouse skin, which is dominated by gammadelta T cells, normal human skin has resident alphabeta T cells that are also sequenced, and this complicates analysis of the scalp TCR repertoire. Compared with mice, TCR sequences shared between patients were less clear, possibly partly because of HLA diversity across the patient population. Compared with normal scalp, lesional scalp had higher clonality and more expanded CD8+ clones, particularly in alopecia totalis/universalis, a pattern that suggests antigenic drive.

Library construction relied on the immunoSEQ multiplex PCR assay. For TCR sequencing, RNA was extracted from every sample and reverse transcribed into cDNA to serve as template. SuperScript III was used for first-strand cDNA synthesis, primed with a 2:1 mix of oligo-dT and random hexamers. A synthetic immune receptor repertoire was used to gauge amplification bias, and whatever bias remained was removed computationally. Per the original workflow: After raw reads were preprocessed to remove errors, the CDR3 was defined following IMGT conventions as running from the conserved cysteine to phenylalanine. Clonality was computed by normalizing Shannon entropy by log2 of the number of productive unique TCRs and subtracting the result from 1. CD4 or CD8 identity of scalp clones was inferred by cross-referencing scalp TCRbeta sequences with sorted blood CD4 and CD8 repertoires. Not all clones reach the TCRdb copy of this immuneACCESS table, which keeps in-frame sequences only. Checked studies attribute under half of the gap to unresolved V genes and leave the rest unexplained. V and J calls and clone size are copied from that table; D and trimming were computed from the DNA. The sample table records some 120,000 clones; 50% to 60% of these occur just once. The ten largest make up less than 5.5% of the sample.

In light of the paper, this sample's time point label describes: baseline before oral tofacitinib. Lesional scalp punch biopsies and peripheral blood were collected from alopecia areata patients. PBMCs were isolated by density centrifugation and stained for CD3, CD4 and CD8, and CD4+ and CD8+ T cells were sorted on a FACSAria. Concerning this clone itself: Its antigen has not been determined. No much larger clone exists at a distance of one base, and base qualities are not known.

The germline V gene supplies CDR1 SNHLY and CDR2 FYNNEI. The CDR3 holds 10 amino acids from the cysteine to the phenylalanine. Only CDR3 DNA remains: 30 bases, in frame from the first base. V and J are truncated by 8 bases and 2 bases respectively, leaving an intervening sequence of 1 base. The rearranged segments are TRBV2 and TRBJ2-1, with the D segment identity uncertain. This clonotype was obtained from a human donor with alopecia areata. The specimen comprised CD4+ T cells sorted from blood, sampled at week 0. For the CDR3, the sequence is CASAYNEQFF. Here is the DNA: TGTGCCAGCGCCTACAATGAGCAGTTCTTC.